The 10 T cell receptor beta chains listed next were all sequenced from one sample in a study of cytomegalovirus exposure and HLA in healthy donors. Vbeta (60) and Jbeta (13) primers were used in the PCR. Sequencing was performed with immunoSEQ multiplex PCR; in TCRdb, only in-frame clones are kept and a portion is missing. In the table there are around 220,000 clones, roughly 80% of which are singletons. The sample consisted of PBMCs. The receptors derive from a man aged 40-49 years in good health and CMV-seronegative.

This clone was recorded a few times. The J gene is TRBJ1-5, the V gene TRBV6-1; 12 bases are shared with TRBD1. The CDR3 is made up of 15 amino acids. With 6 bases clipped from V and 5 bases from J, the junction kept 5 bases outside the gene matches. The germline gives CDR1 MNHNS, CDR2 SASEGT. The CDR3 nucleotides read TGTGCCAGCAGCTCGGGACAGGGGGCCTATCAGCCCCAGCATTTT. Its protein product is CASSSGQGAYQPQHF.

The rearrangement uses TRBV6-5 and TRBJ2-5; D is perhaps TRBD2 (5 bases). V gave up 7 bases and J gave up 7 bases, with 13 bases separating them. This CDR3 is 12 amino acids long. Germline V gene data show CDR1 as MNHEY and CDR2 as SVGAGI. Here the CDR3 reads CASKNSRGTQYF. CDR3 sequence (DNA): TGTGCCAGCAAAAACTCCCGGGGGACCCAGTACTTC.

V usage is TRBV6-5 and J usage is TRBJ1-2, with D unclear. Germline V gene data show CDR1 as MNHEY and CDR2 as SVGAGI. The CDR3 is made up of 14 amino acids. The V end lost 0 bases, the J end lost 4 bases, and 9 bases lay between the germline ends. CDR3 DNA: TGTGCCAGCAGTTACTCCTGGGGAGGCTATGGCTACACCTTC. Its protein product is CASSYSWGGYGYTF.

The rearrangement joins TRBV9 to TRBJ1-2, with 7 bases aligning to TRBD1. Germline lookup yields CDR1 SGDLS and CDR2 YYNGEE. After removal of 4 bases from V and 0 bases from J, the junction contained 3 bases not matched to a gene. The CDR3 has 14 residues. The CDR3 DNA is TGTGCCAGCAGCCCCGGGACAGCTAACTATGGCTACACCTTC. It codes for CASSPGTANYGYTF. The variable domain in full, with the rest retrieved from reference TRBV9 and TRBJ1-2, is DSGVTQTPKHLITATGQRVTLRCSPRSGDLSVYWYQQSLDQGLQFLIQYYNGEERAKGNILERFSAQQFPDLHSELNLSSLELGDSALYFCASSPGTANYGYTFGSGTRLTVV.

V usage is TRBV27 and J usage is TRBJ1-5; D is ambiguous. Trimming left V 5 bases short and J 0 bases short, with 5 bases between. The CDR3 runs 13 residues. The germline CDR1 and CDR2 sequences are MNHEY and SMNVEV (reference sequence). The CDR3 DNA reads TGTGCCAGCAGTCCTAATAGCAATCAGCCCCAGCATTTT. It translates to CASSPNSNQPQHF.

The chain has TRBV19 and TRBJ2-2, with D perhaps matching TRBD1 (6 bases). V lost 3 bases and J lost 5, with 16 bases in between. Looked up from germline, CDR1 is LNHDA and CDR2 is SQIVND (reference sequence). This CDR3 region has 16 residues. CDR3 in amino acids: CASSISGVTRTGELFF. CDR3 nucleotides: TGTGCCAGTAGTATCTCAGGGGTTACGAGGACCGGGGAGCTGTTTTTT.

This clone was counted only a few times. V gene TRBV9 combines with J gene TRBJ2-3, with 7 bases that match TRBD2. Trimming cost V 4 bases and J 1 base; bases outside gene matches: 6. This CDR3 is 15 amino acids long. Germline lookup yields CDR1 SGDLS and CDR2 YYNGEE. Written as DNA, the CDR3 is TGTGCCAGCAGCCGGGGGGATCAGGGCACAGATACGCAGTATTTT. As protein: CASSRGDQGTDTQYF.

CDR3 residues: CASSSFSGISYNEQFF. The CDR3, as DNA: TGTGCCAGCAGCTCCTTTAGCGGGATTTCCTACAATGAGCAGTTCTTC. The chain recombines TRBV7-8 with TRBJ2-1; 8 bases agree with TRBD2. This CDR3 has 16 amino acids. V lost 4 bases, J lost 1 base, and 6 bases stayed unmatched. Germline CDR1 and CDR2: SGHVS and FQNEAQ.

This clone has a single count. This sequence joins TRBV19 and TRBJ1-1; D unclear. Trimming shortened V by 7 bases and J by 0 bases, and 15 bases separated the two germline ends. Germline loops: CDR1 LNHDA, CDR2 SQIVND (reference sequence). The CDR3 is 15 residues long. CDR3 nucleotides: TGTGCCAGTACCGAGGGAGGGCCGATGAACACTGAAGCTTTCTTT. Amino acid sequence: CASTEGGPMNTEAFF.

V usage is TRBV5-1 and J usage is TRBJ2-2; tentatively, D is TRBD2 (6 bases). The CDR3 consists of 18 residues. From germline, CDR1 is SGHRS and CDR2 YFSETQ. Trimming cost V 1 base and J 2 bases, with 18 bases left between them. CDR3: CASSLNGGALKNTGELFF. The CDR3 DNA follows: TGCGCCAGCAGCTTGAACGGCGGGGCCCTAAAAAACACCGGGGAGCTGTTTTTT.